The rows below give T cell receptor beta chains drawn from one sample of a study of blood T cell repertoires in COVID-19. Measured with immunoSEQ multiplex PCR; TCRdb has only the in-frame clones, and not every one. The data show 150,000 to 200,000 clones, 81% seen once. The sequenced material came from peripheral blood. Every receptor here comes from a man aged 55 to 70 with active or convalescent COVID-19. The CDR3 runs from the conserved cysteine through the conserved F or W.

>TRBJ1-2|TRBV15
CATSKPGDYGYTF
>TRBJ1-3|TRBV19
CASAEGAGNTIYF
>TRBJ1-2|TRBV3-1/TRBV3-2
CASSQGGGNYGYTF
>TRBJ2-5|TRBV3-1/TRBV3-2
CASSPGLLWKTQYF
>TRBJ1-1|TRBV5-6
CASSLQGRNTEAFF
>TRBJ1-2|TRBV10-3
CAISAGGPNYGYTF
>TRBJ2-1|TRBV19
CASRRTGGAYNEQFF
>TRBJ1-4|TRBV5-1
CASSHEGQGIHEKLFF
>TRBJ2-7|TRBV11-3
CASSLDLGAHSYEQYF
>TRBJ1-1|TRBV12-3/TRBV12-4
CASSSVPELAFF